This T cell receptor beta chain was captured by sequencing in a study of patients and donors after allogeneic stem cell transplantation. Germline V CDR1 and CDR2: SGHRS, YFSETQ. The germline V and J ends were trimmed by 0 bases and 7 bases, with 16 bases remaining between them. This CDR3 spans 16 amino acids. TCRdb re-called the RT-PCR reads through MiXCR, storing one row per CDR3 protein. In the table there are approximately 410,000 distinct CDR3 sequences, approximately 16% of which are singletons. The source of this sequence is a human donor who was either an allogeneic HSCT recipient or a stem cell or donor lymphocyte infusion donor (not recorded which). It is not recorded whose cells these are; they may come from a transplant donor. This chain uses TRBV5-1 with TRBJ1-4; weak D call: TRBD1 (5 bases). Material: blood, either unsorted or a sorted T cell fraction (not recorded which). CDR3 coding DNA: TGCGCCAGCAGCTTGGATGTGGGGGGGACCCTTGAAAAACTGTTTTTT. The encoded protein is CASSLDVGGTLEKLFF.